The 20 T cell receptor beta chains reported below all come from one sample, sequenced in a study of radiotherapy plus CTLA-4 blockade in lung cancer. Clones were sequenced by immunoSEQ multiplex PCR, and TCRdb holds only the in-frame ones, with some missing. The sample contains 50,000 to 65,000 clones, roughly 77% of which appear only once. Sequences were derived from peripheral blood, sampled from a patient treated with radiotherapy plus ipilimumab. The receptors here all came from a human donor with non-small cell lung cancer whose response to radiotherapy plus ipilimumab could not be evaluated.

Written as DNA, the CDR3 is TGTGCCAGCCAAAAGGGGCTAGCGGGAGGGAACGAGCAGTACTTC. Protein product: CASQKGLAGGNEQYF. The gene calls are TRBV19 and TRBJ2-7; 12 bases fit TRBD2. In germline, CDR1 is LNHDA, CDR2 SQIVND (reference sequence). This CDR3 has 15 residues. Trimming cost V 9 bases and J 5 bases; bases outside gene matches: 11.

This rearrangement joins TRBV7-2 to TRBJ2-7; D ambiguous. Trimming shortened V by 3 bases and J by 4 bases, and 4 bases separated the two germline ends. This CDR3 contains 11 residues. Germline values: CDR1 SGHTA, CDR2 FQGNSA. The CDR3 bases are TGTGCCAGCAGCTTTATGTACGAGCAGTACTTC. This encodes CASSFMYEQYF.

The CDR3 DNA reads as TGCGCCAGCAGCCAAGAATGGACAGAGTATGGCTACACCTTC. Translated, it gives CASSQEWTEYGYTF. The chain joins TRBV4-3 to TRBJ1-2; D might be TRBD1 (6 bases). The CDR3 is 14 residues long. Per the germline V gene, CDR1 is LGHNA and CDR2 is YSLEER. V was clipped by 0 bases and J by 5 bases, with 10 bases between them.

In DNA, the CDR3 is TGTGCCAGCTCACCAGGACTAGCGCCGGATACGCAGTATTTT. Encoded protein: CASSPGLAPDTQYF. The gene calls are TRBV18 and TRBJ2-3; 9 bases align to TRBD2. CDR3 length equals 14 residues. The ends lost 2 bases at V and 6 bases at J; junction bases unmatched: 3. Germline lookup yields CDR1 KGHSH and CDR2 LQKENI.

The rearrangement links TRBV18 to TRBJ2-3, with 14 bases that match TRBD2. The CDR3 totals 18 residues. V was clipped by 1 base and J by 2 bases; unmatched bases: 5. The germline V gene encodes CDR1 KGHSH and CDR2 LQKENI. CDR3 sequence reads: CASSPRLAGGPSTDTQYF. In DNA, the CDR3 is TGTGCCAGCTCACCACGACTAGCGGGGGGGCCCTCCACAGATACGCAGTATTTT.

The genes are TRBV6-5 and TRBJ2-7, with 7 bases lining up with TRBD2. Germline CDR1 reads MNHEY; CDR2 reads SVGAGI. Trimming removed 6 bases from V and 4 bases from J; junction bases left unmatched: 6. The CDR3 is 13 amino acids. CDR3 amino acids: CASRPGGFYEQYF. CDR3 coding DNA: TGTGCCAGCAGGCCCGGGGGGTTTTACGAGCAGTACTTC.

The chain combines TRBV4-2 with TRBJ2-5; 9 nucleotides agree with TRBD2. The CDR3 spans 18 residues. Germline V gene data show CDR1 as LGHNA and CDR2 as YNFKEQ. The junction had 16 bases not matched to a gene; V was cut back by 4 bases and J by 4 bases. CDR3 nucleotides: TGTGCCAGCAGCCCATCACCTTCCTATAGCGGGAGCTCAGAGACCCAGTACTTC. Protein: CASSPSPSYSGSSETQYF.

The chain is built from TRBV7-9 and TRBJ2-5; possible D gene TRBD1, 5 bases. Trimming stripped 4 bases from V and 5 bases from J, with 17 bases between. The CDR3 extends over 15 amino acids. Germline CDR1 and CDR2: SEHNR and FQNEAQ (reference sequence). CDR3 sequence (DNA): TGTGCCAGCAGCTACCCGAGGCAGGGTGGGGAGACCCAGTACTTC. Translating gives CASSYPRQGGETQYF.

V gene TRBV4-3 combines with J gene TRBJ2-7; D possibly corresponds to TRBD2 (5 bases). The ends were cut back, 2 bases at V and 5 bases at J, with 10 bases in the middle. The CDR3 totals 13 residues. CDR1 is LGHNA and CDR2 is YSLEER in the germline V gene. CDR3: CASSQKNGNEQYF. The CDR3 coding sequence is TGCGCCAGCAGCCAAAAGAACGGGAACGAGCAGTACTTC.

The V call is TRBV9, the J call TRBJ1-5, with 7 positions matching TRBD1. V was pared by 0 bases and J by 6 bases, with 9 bases of the junction left unmatched. The CDR3 loop spans 16 amino acids. The germline V gene encodes CDR1 SGDLS and CDR2 YYNGEE. CDR3 in amino acids: CASSVEDRTARQPQHF. CDR3 coding DNA: TGTGCCAGCAGCGTAGAGGACAGGACCGCGCGTCAGCCCCAGCATTTT.

This clone has more than one count but fewer than ten. The chain carries TRBV5-1 and TRBJ1-1; 9 bases fit TRBD1. The CDR3 contains 17 residues. Germline CDR1 is SGHRS and CDR2 is YFSETQ. The junction had 14 bases not matched to a gene; V was cut back by 1 base and J by 7 bases. CDR3 amino acids: CASSLNPGQGELLEAFF. The CDR3 nucleotides read TGCGCCAGCAGCTTGAACCCGGGACAGGGAGAATTGCTTGAAGCTTTCTTT.

In DNA form, the CDR3 reads TGTGCCAGCAGCTCCCCGAGACAGGGACATGGCTACACCTTC. Its translation: CASSSPRQGHGYTF. The rearrangement links TRBV11-2 to TRBJ1-2; TRBD1 agrees at 7 bases. The CDR3 has 14 residues. J gave up 6 bases and V 4 bases, and 8 bases lay outside the gene matches. Germline V gene lookup returns CDR1 SGHAT and CDR2 FQNNGV.

In this sample, this clone turned up once. V is TRBV11-2 and J is TRBJ2-7; D call uncertain. The CDR3 length is 16 residues. The germline gives CDR1 SGHAT, CDR2 FQNNGV. The ends were cut back, 5 bases at V and 0 bases at J, with 17 bases in the middle. CDR3 sequence (DNA): TGTGCCAGCAGCCTTGGTTCGACACATTACTCCTACGAGCAGTACTTC. This encodes CASSLGSTHYSYEQYF.

The chain combines TRBV18 with TRBJ2-5, with D possibly matching TRBD2 (6 bases). Trimming left V 0 bases short and J 7 bases short, with 12 bases between. CDR3 length: 14 residues. Germline lookup yields CDR1 KGHSH and CDR2 LQKENI. The CDR3 DNA sequence: TGTGCCAGCTCACCACCGGCTGGTAGCGGGACCCAGTACTTC. This sequence encodes CASSPPAGSGTQYF.

In this sample, this clone turned up a few times. The CDR3 bases are TGTGCCAGCAGACCGGGGGAGTCCTATAATTCACCCCTCCACTTT. Protein: CASRPGESYNSPLHF. The V and J genes are TRBV6-6 and TRBJ1-6, with D tentatively TRBD1 (5 bases). Per germline, CDR1 MNHNY and CDR2 SVGAGI (reference sequence). The CDR3 spans 15 residues. Trimming removed 6 bases from V and 1 base from J, with 10 bases in between.

This clone was counted once. Its ends do not fully match the called genes, so a read error is possible. The rearrangement links TRBV5-1 to TRBJ2-7, with 7 bases that match TRBD1. The germline gives CDR1 SGHRS, CDR2 YFSETQ. There are 14 residues in the CDR3. The DNA of the CDR3 is TGCGCCAGCAGCGACACTACTACCACAGGGGATGGGTTCTTC. Amino acid sequence: CASSDTTTTGDGFF.

This clone has a single count. The chain is built from TRBV5-1 and TRBJ1-2; possibly TRBD1 for D (5 bases). V lost 4 bases and J 4 bases, leaving 17 bases between the germline ends. Germline V lookup: CDR1 SGHRS, CDR2 YFSETQ. This CDR3 spans 15 amino acids. DNA for the CDR3: TGCGCCAGCAGCCCGGGGAGGGACCTAACCTATGGCTACACCTTC. The encoded protein is CASSPGRDLTYGYTF.

The gene calls are TRBV6-5 and TRBJ2-2, with D perhaps matching TRBD2 (5 bases). This CDR3 has 14 residues. CDR1 MNHEY and CDR2 SVGAGI come from the germline V gene. The V end was cut by 5 bases, the J end by 8 bases, with 15 bases between. The CDR3 here is CASSRTSLGGELFF. CDR3 DNA sequence: TGTGCCAGCAGTCGGACTTCTCTTGGAGGGGAGCTGTTTTTT.

The chain links TRBV4-3 to TRBJ2-7, with TRBD1 matching over 7 bases. Losses at the gene ends were 4 bases for V and 10 bases for J; bases not matched to a gene: 10. The CDR3 consists of 13 residues. Germline CDR1 and CDR2: LGHNA and YSLEER. As DNA, the CDR3 is TGCGCCAGCAGCCTCGTGGCAGGGGGTCGCCAGTACTTC. This codes for CASSLVAGGRQYF.

The J gene is TRBJ1-2, the V gene TRBV19; 9 bases agree with TRBD1. The CDR3 runs to 14 residues. Trimming took 9 bases from V and 5 from J; bases not matched to a gene: 10. CDR1 LNHDA and CDR2 SQIVND come from the germline V gene (reference sequence). The CDR3 DNA is TGTGCCAGCAGAATACAGGGGGCAAGGTATGGCTACACCTTC. It specifies CASRIQGARYGYTF.